This T cell receptor (beta chain) is from a study of molecular identifiers for immune sequencing clone quantification. Looked up from germline, CDR1 is LGHNA and CDR2 is YSLEER. V was clipped by 0 bases and J by 2 bases, with 15 bases between them. There are 17 residues in the CDR3. This clonotype was picked up many times. TCRdb recomputed calls from the PCR reads with MiXCR, one row per CDR3 protein. The sample shows approximately 97,000 distinct CDR3 sequences, less than 25% of them seen only once. The TCR originated in a human donor in good health. Some libraries in this study had Jurkat cell RNA spiked in. The sample taken for sequencing was naive CD8+ T cells from blood, with Jurkat cell RNA spiked in. The subset denotes: FACS-sorted CD8+CD4-CCR7+CD45RA+ naive T cells. J is TRBJ2-3 and V is TRBV4-3; D gene uncertain. The CDR3 nucleotides read TGCGCCAGCAGCCAAGATTTGGCAGGAATACCCACAGATACGCAGTATTTT. Its protein product is CASSQDLAGIPTDTQYF.